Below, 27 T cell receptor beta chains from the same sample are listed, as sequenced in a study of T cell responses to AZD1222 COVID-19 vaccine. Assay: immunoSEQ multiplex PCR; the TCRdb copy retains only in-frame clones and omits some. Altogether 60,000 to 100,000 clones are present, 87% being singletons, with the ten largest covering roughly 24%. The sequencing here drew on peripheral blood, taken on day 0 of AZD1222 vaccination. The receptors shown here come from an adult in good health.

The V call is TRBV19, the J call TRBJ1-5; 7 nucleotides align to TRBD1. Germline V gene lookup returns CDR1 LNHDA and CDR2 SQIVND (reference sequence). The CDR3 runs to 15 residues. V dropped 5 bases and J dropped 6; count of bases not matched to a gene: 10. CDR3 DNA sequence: TGTGCCAGTAGTTTCAGACAGGGCCAGGGTCAGCCCCAGCATTTT. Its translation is CASSFRQGQGQPQHF.

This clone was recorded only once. The chain's CDR3 is CASTPLGGEKETQYF. The CDR3, as DNA: TGTGCCAGCACCCCCCTAGGGGGTGAAAAAGAGACCCAGTACTTC. The rearrangement uses TRBV6-5 and TRBJ2-5, with D perhaps TRBD1 (6 bases). Germline V lookup: CDR1 MNHEY, CDR2 SVGAGI. This CDR3 contains 15 residues. V lost 7 bases and J lost 3, with 18 bases in between.

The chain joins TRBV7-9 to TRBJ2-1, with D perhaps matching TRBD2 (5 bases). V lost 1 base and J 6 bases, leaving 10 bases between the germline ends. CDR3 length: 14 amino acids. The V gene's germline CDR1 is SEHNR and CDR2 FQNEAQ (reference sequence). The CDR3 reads CASSLEFEGNEQFF. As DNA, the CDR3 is TGTGCCAGCAGCTTAGAGTTCGAGGGCAATGAGCAGTTCTTC. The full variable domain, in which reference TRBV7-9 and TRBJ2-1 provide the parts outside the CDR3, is DTGVSQNPRHKITKRGQNVTFRCDPISEHNRLYWYRQTLGQGPEFLTYFQNEAQLEKSRLLSDRFSAERPKGSFSTLEIQRTEQGDSAMYLCASSLEFEGNEQFFGPGTRLTVL.

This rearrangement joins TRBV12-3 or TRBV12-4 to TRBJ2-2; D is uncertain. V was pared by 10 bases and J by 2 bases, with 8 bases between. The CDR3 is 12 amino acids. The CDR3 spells CATQLNTGELFF. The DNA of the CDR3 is TGTGCCACTCAACTCAACACCGGGGAGCTGTTTTTT.

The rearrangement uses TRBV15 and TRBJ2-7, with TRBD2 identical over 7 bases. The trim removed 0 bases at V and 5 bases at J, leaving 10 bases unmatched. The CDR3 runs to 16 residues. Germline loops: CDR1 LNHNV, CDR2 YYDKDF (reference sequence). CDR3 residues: CATSRDQIGRFDEQYF. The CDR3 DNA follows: TGTGCCACCAGCAGAGATCAAATCGGGAGGTTCGACGAGCAGTACTTC.

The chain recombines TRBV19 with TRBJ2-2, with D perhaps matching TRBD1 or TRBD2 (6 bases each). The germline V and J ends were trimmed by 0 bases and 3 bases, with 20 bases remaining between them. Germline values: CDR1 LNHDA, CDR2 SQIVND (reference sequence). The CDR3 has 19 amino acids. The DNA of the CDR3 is TGTGCCAGTAGTATAGATTGGGGGGCAGGGCTGGCGGACACCGGGGAGCTGTTTTTT. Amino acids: CASSIDWGAGLADTGELFF. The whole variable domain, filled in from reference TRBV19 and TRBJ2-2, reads DGGITQSPKYLFRKEGQNVTLSCEQNLNHDAMYWYRQDPGQGLRLIYYSQIVNDFQKGDIAEGYSVSREKKESFPLTVTSAQKNPTAFYLCASSIDWGAGLADTGELFFGEGSRLTVL.

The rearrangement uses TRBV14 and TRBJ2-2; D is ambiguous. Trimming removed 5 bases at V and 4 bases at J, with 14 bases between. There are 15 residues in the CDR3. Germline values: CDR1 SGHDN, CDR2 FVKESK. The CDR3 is CASSYPLGGTGELFF. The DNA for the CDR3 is TGTGCCAGCAGCTACCCATTGGGCGGCACCGGGGAGCTGTTTTTT.

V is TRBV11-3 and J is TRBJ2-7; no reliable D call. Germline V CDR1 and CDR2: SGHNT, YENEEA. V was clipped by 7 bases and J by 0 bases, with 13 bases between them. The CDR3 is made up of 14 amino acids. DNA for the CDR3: TGTGCCAGCACCCTGACGGAAAGCTCCTACGAGCAGTACTTC. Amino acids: CASTLTESSYEQYF.

This CDR3 reads CASSLAGGWLGTDTQYF. CDR3 coding DNA: TGTGCCAGCAGCTTAGCGGGAGGATGGTTGGGTACAGATACGCAGTATTTT. This rearrangement joins TRBV11-3 to TRBJ2-3; 7 positions agree with TRBD2. The CDR3 runs to 17 residues. Germline V gene data show CDR1 as SGHNT and CDR2 as YENEEA. Germline trimming cut 1 base from V and 3 bases from J; bases unmatched to any gene: 10.

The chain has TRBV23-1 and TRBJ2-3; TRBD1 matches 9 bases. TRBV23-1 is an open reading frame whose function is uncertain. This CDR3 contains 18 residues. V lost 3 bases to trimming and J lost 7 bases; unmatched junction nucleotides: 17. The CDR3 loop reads CASSHPPSLWDRAYTQYF. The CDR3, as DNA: TGCGCCAGCAGTCACCCCCCCAGTCTTTGGGACAGGGCATATACGCAGTATTTT.

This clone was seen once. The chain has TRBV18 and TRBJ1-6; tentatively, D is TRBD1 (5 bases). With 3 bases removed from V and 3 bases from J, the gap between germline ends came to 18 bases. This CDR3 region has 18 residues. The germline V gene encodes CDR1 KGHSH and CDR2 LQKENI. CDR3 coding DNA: TGTGCCAGCTCACCGGTTGAGCCAGGGCCCGACTATAATTCACCCCTCCACTTT. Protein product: CASSPVEPGPDYNSPLHF. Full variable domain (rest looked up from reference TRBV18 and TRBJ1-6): NAGVMQNPRHLVRRRGQEARLRCSPMKGHSHVYWYRQLPEEGLKFMVYLQKENIIDESGMPKERFSAEFPKEGPSILRIQQVVRGDSAAYFCASSPVEPGPDYNSPLHFGNGTRLTVT.

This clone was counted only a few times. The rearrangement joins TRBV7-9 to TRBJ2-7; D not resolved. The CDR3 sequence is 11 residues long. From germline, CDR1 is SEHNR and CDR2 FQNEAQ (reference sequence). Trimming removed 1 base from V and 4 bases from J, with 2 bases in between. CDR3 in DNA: TGTGCCAGCAGCTTAGAATACGAGCAGTACTTC. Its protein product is CASSLEYEQYF.

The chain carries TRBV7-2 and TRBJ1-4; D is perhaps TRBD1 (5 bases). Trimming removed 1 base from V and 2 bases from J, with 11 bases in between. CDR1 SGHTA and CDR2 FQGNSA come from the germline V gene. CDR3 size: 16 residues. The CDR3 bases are TGTGCCAGCAGCTTAGGTCCTTCAGGGACTAATGAAAAACTGTTTTTT. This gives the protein CASSLGPSGTNEKLFF.

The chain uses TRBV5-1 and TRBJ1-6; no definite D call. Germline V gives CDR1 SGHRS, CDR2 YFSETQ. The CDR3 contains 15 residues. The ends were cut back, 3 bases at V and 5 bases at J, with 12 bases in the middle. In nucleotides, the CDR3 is TGCGCCAGCAGCTCCTACGATACGGATAATTCACCCCTCCACTTT. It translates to CASSSYDTDNSPLHF.

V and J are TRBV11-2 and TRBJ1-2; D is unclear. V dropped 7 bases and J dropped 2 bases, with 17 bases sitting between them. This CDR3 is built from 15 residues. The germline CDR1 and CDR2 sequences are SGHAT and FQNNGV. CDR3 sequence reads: CASTPSDTPNYGYTF. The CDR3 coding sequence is TGTGCCAGCACCCCCTCCGACACTCCCAACTATGGCTACACCTTC.

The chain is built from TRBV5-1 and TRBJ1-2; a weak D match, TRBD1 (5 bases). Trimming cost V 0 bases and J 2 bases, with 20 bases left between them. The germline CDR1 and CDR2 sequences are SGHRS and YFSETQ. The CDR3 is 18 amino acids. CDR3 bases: TGCGCCAGCAGCTTGGGAGGAGTAAAGGACGGACAAAACTATGGCTACACCTTC. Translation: CASSLGGVKDGQNYGYTF.

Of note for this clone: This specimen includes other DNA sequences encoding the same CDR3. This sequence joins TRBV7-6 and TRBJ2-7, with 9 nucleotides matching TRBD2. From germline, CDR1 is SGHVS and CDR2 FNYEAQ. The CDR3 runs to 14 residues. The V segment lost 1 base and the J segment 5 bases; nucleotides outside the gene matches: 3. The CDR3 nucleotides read TGTGCCAGCAGCTTAGGAGCGGGAGGACACGAGCAGTACTTC. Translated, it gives CASSLGAGGHEQYF.

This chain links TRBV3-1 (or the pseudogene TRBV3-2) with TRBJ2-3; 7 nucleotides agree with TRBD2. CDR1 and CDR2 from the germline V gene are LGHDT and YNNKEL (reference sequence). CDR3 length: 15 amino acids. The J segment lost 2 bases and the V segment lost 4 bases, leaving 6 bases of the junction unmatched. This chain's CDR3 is CASSPTAGATDTQYF. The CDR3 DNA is TGTGCCAGCAGCCCTACGGCGGGAGCCACAGATACGCAGTATTTT.

The CDR3 spells CASSSLGLAGRYEQYF. CDR3 nucleotides: TGTGCCAGCAGCTCCCTGGGACTAGCGGGACGCTACGAGCAGTACTTC. The V gene is TRBV7-2, the J gene TRBJ2-7; 13 positions match TRBD2. CDR3 length equals 16 residues. In germline, CDR1 is SGHTA, CDR2 FQGNSA. Losses at the gene ends were 4 bases for V and 3 bases for J; bases not matched to a gene: 6.

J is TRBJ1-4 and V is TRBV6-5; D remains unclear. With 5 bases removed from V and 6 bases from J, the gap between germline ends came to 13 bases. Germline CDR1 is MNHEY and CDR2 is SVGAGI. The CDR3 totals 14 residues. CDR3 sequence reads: CASSLDGSYEKLFF. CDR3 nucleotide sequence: TGTGCCAGCAGTCTGGACGGATCATATGAAAAACTGTTTTTT.

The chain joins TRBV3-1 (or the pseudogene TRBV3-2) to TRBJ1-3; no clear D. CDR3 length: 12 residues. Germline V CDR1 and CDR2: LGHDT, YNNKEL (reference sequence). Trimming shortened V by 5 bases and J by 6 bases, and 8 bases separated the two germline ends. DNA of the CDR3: TGTGCCAGCAGCTCCGTTCAAAACACCATATATTTT. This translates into CASSSVQNTIYF.

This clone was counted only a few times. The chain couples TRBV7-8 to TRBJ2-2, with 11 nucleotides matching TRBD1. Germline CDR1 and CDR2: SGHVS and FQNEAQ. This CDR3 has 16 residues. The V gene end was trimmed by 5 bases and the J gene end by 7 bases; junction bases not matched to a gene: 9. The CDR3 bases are TGTGCCAGCAGCATCACCGGGACAGGGGGATTCGGGGAGCTGTTTTTT. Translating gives CASSITGTGGFGELFF.

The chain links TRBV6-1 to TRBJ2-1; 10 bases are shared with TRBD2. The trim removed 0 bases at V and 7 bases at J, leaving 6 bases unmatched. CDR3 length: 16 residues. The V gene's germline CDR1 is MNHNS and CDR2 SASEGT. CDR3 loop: CASSEARTSGRNEQFF. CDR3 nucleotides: TGTGCCAGCAGTGAAGCGAGGACTAGCGGTAGGAATGAGCAGTTCTTC.

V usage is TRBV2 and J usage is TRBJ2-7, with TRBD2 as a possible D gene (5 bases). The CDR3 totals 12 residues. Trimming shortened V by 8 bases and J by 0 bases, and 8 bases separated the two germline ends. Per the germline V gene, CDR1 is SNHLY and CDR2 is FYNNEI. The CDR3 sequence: CASGRGSYEQYF. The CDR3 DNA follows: TGTGCCAGCGGTCGGGGCTCCTACGAGCAGTACTTC.

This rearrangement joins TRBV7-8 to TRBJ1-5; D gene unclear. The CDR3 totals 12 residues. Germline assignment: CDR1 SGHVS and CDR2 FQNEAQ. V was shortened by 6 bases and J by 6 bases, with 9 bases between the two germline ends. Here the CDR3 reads CASSNDRQPQHF. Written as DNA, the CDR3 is TGTGCCAGCAGTAACGACCGTCAGCCCCAGCATTTT.

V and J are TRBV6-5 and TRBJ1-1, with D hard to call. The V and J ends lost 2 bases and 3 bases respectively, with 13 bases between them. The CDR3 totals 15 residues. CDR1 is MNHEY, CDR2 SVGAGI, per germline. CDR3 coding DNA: TGTGCCAGCAGTTACGATAAGGGAAGATACACTGAAGCTTTCTTT. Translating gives CASSYDKGRYTEAFF.

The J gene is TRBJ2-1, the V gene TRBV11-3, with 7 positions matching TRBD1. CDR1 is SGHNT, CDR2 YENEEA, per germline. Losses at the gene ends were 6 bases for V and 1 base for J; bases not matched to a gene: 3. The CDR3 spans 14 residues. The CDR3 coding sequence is TGTGCCAGCAGTTCGGGACAGTCCTACAATGAGCAGTTCTTC. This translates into CASSSGQSYNEQFF. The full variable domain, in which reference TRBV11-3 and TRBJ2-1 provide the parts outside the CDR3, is EAGVVQSPRYKIIEKKQPVAFWCNPISGHNTLYWYLQNLGQGPELLIRYENEEAVDDSQLPKDRFSAERLKGVDSTLKIQPAELGDSAVYLCASSSGQSYNEQFFGPGTRLTVL.